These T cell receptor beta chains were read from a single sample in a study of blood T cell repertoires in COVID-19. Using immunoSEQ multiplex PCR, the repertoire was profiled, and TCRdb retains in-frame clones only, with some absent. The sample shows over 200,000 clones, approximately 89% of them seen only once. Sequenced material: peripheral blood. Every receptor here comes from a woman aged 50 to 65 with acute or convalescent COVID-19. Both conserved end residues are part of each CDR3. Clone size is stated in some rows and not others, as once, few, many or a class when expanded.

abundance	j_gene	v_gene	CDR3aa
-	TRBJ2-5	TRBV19	CASSINRGRETQYF
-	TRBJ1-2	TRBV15	CATSRPPGGDYGYTF
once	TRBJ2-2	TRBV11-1	CASSLLQGGTGELFF
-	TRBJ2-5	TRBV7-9	CASSLVAIAGKETQYF
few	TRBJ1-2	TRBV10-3	CAIRTNRGVYGYTF
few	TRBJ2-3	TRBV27	CASRRLAGGTTDTQYF
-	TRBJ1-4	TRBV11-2	CASSPGTGREKLFF
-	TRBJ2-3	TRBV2	CASSERLAGTRDTQYF
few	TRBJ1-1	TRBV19	CASKLTGGGDTEAFF
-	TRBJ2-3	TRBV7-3	CASSPRTSGPTDTQYF
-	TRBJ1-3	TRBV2	CASRRQFYSGNTIYF
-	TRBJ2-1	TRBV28	CASRKTGVPEQFF
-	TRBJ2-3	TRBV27	CASSFGPGLGGDTQYF
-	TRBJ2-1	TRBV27	CASSPWGEGDNEQFF
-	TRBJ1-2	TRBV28	CASNAVAPNYGYTF